The TCR beta chain described here comes from a study of blood T cell repertoires in COVID-19. Whole-study context: Samples representing acute and convalescent COVID-19 were sourced from the United States, Italy and Spain. The cDNA or gDNA used as material had been derived from T cells, B-cell-depleted T cells, or PBMCs.

Allocation to cohorts depended on clinical history reported by the participants. The length of the CDR3 is 11 residues. Germline trimming cut 6 bases from V and 8 bases from J; bases unmatched to any gene: 3. Original methodology: Reference gene primer amplification gave estimated nucleated cell counts. TCRdb's table, derived via immunoSEQ multiplex PCR, lists solely in-frame clones and lacks some. V, J and clone size are taken as reported in that table, and D and trimming were inferred from the DNA itself. The sample includes roughly 130,000 clones, roughly 83% seen only once; the top ten take 5.5%.

The clonotype comes from a man aged 35 to 55 with acute COVID-19. This sequence joins TRBV12-3 or TRBV12-4 and TRBJ1-1; 7 positions match TRBD1. Sequenced: PBMCs or T cells enriched from blood (not recorded which). The CDR3 nucleotides read TGTGCCAGCAGGTCGGACAGGGAAGCTTTCTTT. Residues: CASRSDREAFF.